The rows below give T cell receptor beta chains drawn from one sample of a study of T cells after somatic rescue of genetic block. Clones were read by immunoSEQ multiplex PCR, and TCRdb kept only the in-frame ones, dropping some. The repertoire consists of 10,000 or so clones, with less than 80% occurring once and the leading ten covering about 12%. The sequenced sample consisted of peripheral blood mononuclear cells (PBMCs). The source is a boy aged 5-17 years. The CDR3 runs from the conserved cysteine through the conserved F or W. D genes are given only for firm matches. Clone size is stated in some rows and not others, as once, few, many or a class when expanded.

J | D | V | size | length | CDR3 | DNA
TRBJ1-1 | TRBD1 | TRBV9 | - | 15 | CASSPRTGGSTEAFF | TGTGCCAGCAGCCCTCGGACAGGGGGAAGCACTGAAGCTTTCTTT
TRBJ1-5 | - | TRBV21-1 | - | 16 | CASSPPAPWGNQPQHF | TGTGCCAGCAGCCCCCCGGCCCCTTGGGGCAATCAGCCCCAGCATTTT
TRBJ2-3 | TRBD1 | TRBV5-4 | - | 15 | CASSFGTGRVDTQYF | TGTGCCAGCAGCTTCGGGACAGGTCGGGTAGATACGCAGTATTTT
TRBJ1-2 | TRBD1 | TRBV6-5 | once | 14 | CASSSKGTGTGYTF | TGTGCCAGCAGTTCCAAAGGGACAGGGACCGGCTACACCTTC
TRBJ2-7 | TRBD2 | TRBV27 | - | 18 | CASSLKGGLAGPSYEQYF | TGTGCCAGCAGTTTAAAAGGGGGTCTAGCGGGACCTTCCTACGAGCAGTACTTC
TRBJ2-3 | - | TRBV29-1 | - | 17 | CSVSLTGGGTSTDTQYF | TGCAGCGTCTCACTTACCGGTGGGGGGACTAGCACAGATACGCAGTATTTT
TRBJ1-1 | - | TRBV5-4 | - | 12 | CASSSPRAEAFF | TGTGCCAGCAGCTCCCCCAGGGCTGAAGCTTTCTTT
TRBJ1-1 | - | TRBV5-1 | - | 15 | CASSLVGGSNTEAFF | TGCGCCAGCAGCTTGGTTGGGGGGAGTAACACTGAAGCTTTCTTT
TRBJ1-3 | - | TRBV28 | - | 12 | CASFRPGNTIYF | TGTGCCAGCTTCAGACCTGGAAACACCATATATTTT
TRBJ1-6 | TRBD1 | TRBV5-1 | - | 15 | CASSLGQGAGSPLHF | TGCGCCAGCAGCCTCGGGCAGGGGGCCGGATCACCCCTCCACTTT
TRBJ2-1 | - | TRBV5-3 | - | 10 | CAPTHWEQFF | TGTGCACCGACCCATTGGGAGCAGTTCTTC
TRBJ1-2 | - | TRBV5-1 | - | 15 | CASSLYRRGDYGYTF | TGCGCCAGCAGCTTATATAGGAGGGGGGACTATGGCTACACCTTC
TRBJ1-2 | - | TRBV27 | - | 14 | CASSPIPGFYGYTF | TGTGCCAGCAGTCCGATTCCAGGGTTCTATGGCTACACCTTC
TRBJ1-3 | - | TRBV9 | - | 14 | CASSAEGGGNTIYF | TGTGCCAGCAGCGCCGAGGGGGGAGGAAACACCATATATTTT
TRBJ2-5 | TRBD2 | TRBV5-1 | - | 14 | CASSFSLAGETQYF | TGCGCCAGCAGCTTCTCACTAGCGGGAGAGACCCAGTACTTC
TRBJ2-5 | - | TRBV6-5 | - | 14 | CASSSGPRGETQYF | TGTGCCAGCAGTTCCGGCCCGCGGGGAGAGACCCAGTACTTC
TRBJ1-4 | TRBD1 | TRBV2 | - | 13 | CASRGTGVEKLFF | TGTGCCAGCAGGGGGACAGGGGTGGAAAAACTGTTTTTT
TRBJ2-6 | - | TRBV29-1 | - | 13 | CSVEGSGANVLTF | TGCAGCGTTGAAGGGTCTGGGGCCAATGTCCTGACTTTC
TRBJ1-6 | TRBD1 | TRBV5-1 | - | 14 | CASSFEGQGHPYHF | TGCGCCAGCAGCTTTGAAGGACAGGGTCATCCTTACCACTTT
TRBJ1-4 | TRBD1 | TRBV19 | - | 18 | CASSLRDRGRKPNEKLFF | TGTGCCAGTAGTCTCAGGGACAGGGGGCGGAAGCCTAATGAAAAACTGTTTTTT
TRBJ1-2 | - | TRBV29-1 | - | 12 | CSVSLANYGYTF | TGCAGCGTTTCCCTAGCTAACTATGGCTACACCTTC
TRBJ2-3 | - | TRBV28 | few | 16 | CASSSVQVFYTDTQYF | TGTGCCAGCAGTAGTGTTCAGGTTTTTTACACAGATACGCAGTATTTT
TRBJ2-3 | - | TRBV19 | - | 14 | CASSILTLLGTQYF | TGTGCCAGTAGTATCCTTACTCTGTTGGGGACGCAGTATTTT
TRBJ1-3 | - | TRBV15 | - | 17 | CATSSRYQPFSGNTIYF | TGTGCCACCAGCAGTCGGTACCAGCCTTTCTCTGGAAACACCATATATTTT
TRBJ2-5 | - | TRBV18 | - | 13 | CASSLVSQETQYF | TGTGCCAGCTCCCTGGTCAGCCAAGAGACCCAGTACTTC
TRBJ1-5 | - | TRBV28 | - | 15 | CASSPLWGTVQPQHF | TGTGCCAGCAGTCCCCTTTGGGGGACCGTTCAGCCCCAGCATTTT
TRBJ2-1 | - | TRBV5-1 | few | 17 | CASSLGPGQAGAVEQFF | TGCGCCAGCAGCTTGGGCCCGGGACAGGCGGGGGCTGTTGAGCAGTTCTTC
TRBJ1-4 | - | TRBV7-9 | - | 14 | CASSAGTVNEKLFF | TGTGCCAGCAGCGCGGGGACGGTGAATGAAAAACTGTTTTTT
TRBJ2-1 | - | TRBV7-3 | - | 13 | CASSGTPYNEQFF | TGTGCCAGCTCCGGGACACCCTACAATGAGCAGTTCTTC
TRBJ1-3 | - | TRBV30 | once | 13 | CAWSSNMRNTIYF | TGTGCCTGGAGCTCGAACATGAGGAACACCATATATTTT
TRBJ2-1 | TRBD2 | TRBV6-4 | - | 15 | CASSLSGPPYNEQFF | TGTGCCAGCAGTCTTAGCGGGCCACCCTACAATGAGCAGTTCTTC
TRBJ2-7 | - | TRBV2 | - | 12 | CASREGFYEQYF | TGTGCCAGCAGGGAGGGGTTTTACGAGCAGTACTTC
TRBJ2-7 | - | TRBV14 | - | 15 | CASSQDRTGFYEQYF | TGTGCCAGCAGCCAAGATAGGACTGGCTTCTACGAGCAGTACTTC
TRBJ2-5 | - | TRBV7-9 | - | 13 | CASSRTDQETQYF | TGTGCCAGCAGCCGGACGGACCAAGAGACCCAGTACTTC
TRBJ2-7 | - | TRBV10-3 | - | 15 | CAISEAGGGSYEQYF | TGTGCCATCAGTGAGGCCGGTGGGGGGTCCTACGAGCAGTACTTC
TRBJ2-5 | - | TRBV7-2 | - | 13 | CASSVLYQETQYF | TGTGCCAGCAGCGTACTGTACCAAGAGACCCAGTACTTC
TRBJ2-1 | - | TRBV21-1 | - | 15 | CASSKAKGRYNEQFF | TGTGCCAGCAGCAAAGCAAAGGGGCGGTACAATGAGCAGTTCTTC
TRBJ2-2 | TRBD2 | TRBV11-2 | - | 14 | CAQAGVPNTGELFF | TGTGCCCAAGCGGGGGTGCCGAACACCGGGGAGCTGTTTTTT
TRBJ2-3 | - | TRBV7-6 | - | 16 | CASSSGPWANGDTQYF | TGTGCCAGCAGCTCGGGCCCGTGGGCTAACGGGGATACGCAGTATTTT
TRBJ2-3 | TRBD2 | TRBV9 | few | 19 | CASSERPTPGLAGGDTQYF | TGTGCCAGCAGCGAGCGACCGACTCCGGGACTAGCGGGAGGAGATACGCAGTATTTT
TRBJ1-2 | - | TRBV25-1 | - | 13 | CASSPGTNYGYTF | TGTGCCAGCAGTCCCGGGACGAATTATGGCTACACCTTC
TRBJ2-1 | TRBD2 | TRBV6-1 | - | 13 | CARGLAGSNEQFF | TGTGCCAGGGGACTAGCGGGATCAAATGAGCAGTTCTTC
TRBJ2-5 | TRBD1 | TRBV5-1 | - | 14 | CASSFDRVVETQYF | TGCGCCAGCAGCTTCGACAGGGTCGTGGAGACCCAGTACTTC
TRBJ1-2 | - | TRBV10-3 | - | 13 | CAISPGANYGYTF | TGTGCCATCAGCCCTGGGGCAAACTATGGCTACACCTTC
TRBJ2-5 | - | TRBV5-6 | - | 11 | CASSFRETQYF | TGTGCCAGCAGCTTCAGGGAGACCCAGTACTTC
TRBJ2-1 | TRBD2 | TRBV5-5 | - | 17 | CASSLSYGGGGYNEQFF | TGTGCCAGCAGCTTGTCGTATGGCGGGGGAGGCTACAATGAGCAGTTCTTC
TRBJ2-2 | TRBD2 | TRBV11-3 | - | 16 | CASSLAGTSKTGELFF | TGTGCCAGCAGCTTAGCCGGGACTAGCAAAACCGGGGAGCTGTTTTTT
TRBJ2-3 | - | TRBV25-1 | - | 15 | CASSVRASSTDTQYF | TGTGCCAGCAGTGTCAGAGCCTCTAGCACAGATACGCAGTATTTT
TRBJ2-5 | TRBD1 | TRBV15 | - | 16 | CATSSQQGPKGETQYF | TGTGCCACCAGCAGTCAACAGGGGCCTAAGGGGGAGACCCAGTACTTC
TRBJ2-2 | - | TRBV19 | - | 13 | CASRGQNTGELFF | TGTGCCAGTAGGGGACAGAACACCGGGGAGCTGTTTTTT
TRBJ1-1 | - | TRBV6-6 | few | 16 | CAIRRGQILGDTEAFF | TGTGCCATCCGACGGGGGCAGATCCTAGGGGACACTGAAGCTTTCTTT
TRBJ2-4 | - | TRBV11-2 | few | 12 | CASSLSANIQYF | TGTGCCAGCAGCTTATCCGCAAACATTCAGTACTTC
TRBJ1-1 | - | TRBV7-8 | - | 14 | CASSLVAVNTEAFF | TGTGCCAGCAGCTTAGTAGCAGTGAACACTGAAGCTTTCTTT